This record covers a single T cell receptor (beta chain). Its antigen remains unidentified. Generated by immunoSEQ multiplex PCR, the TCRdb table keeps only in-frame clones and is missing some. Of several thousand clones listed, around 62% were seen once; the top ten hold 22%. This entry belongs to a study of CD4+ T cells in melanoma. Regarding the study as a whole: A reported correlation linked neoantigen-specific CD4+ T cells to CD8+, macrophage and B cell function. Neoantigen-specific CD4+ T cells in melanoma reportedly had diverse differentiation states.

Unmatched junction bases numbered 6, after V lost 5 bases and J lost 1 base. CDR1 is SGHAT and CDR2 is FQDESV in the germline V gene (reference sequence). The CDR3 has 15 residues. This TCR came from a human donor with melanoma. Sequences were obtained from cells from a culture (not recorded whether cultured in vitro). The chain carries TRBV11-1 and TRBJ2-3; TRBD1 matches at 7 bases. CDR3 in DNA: TGTGCCAGCAGCCCTCGACAGGGTGGCACAGATACGCAGTATTTT. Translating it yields CASSPRQGGTDTQYF.